This record looks at one T cell receptor (beta chain) sequence and its context. The sample is drawn from a study of OX40 agonist ivuxolimab in advanced cancers. Study at large: Patients received intravenous ivuxolimab every 2 weeks at 0.01 to 10 mg/kg.

Profiled with immunoSEQ multiplex PCR; TCRdb holds only in-frame clones, not every one. There are around 9,800 clones in the sample; roughly 76% occur only once, and about 33% lies in the top ten. Germline V gives CDR1 SGHAT, CDR2 FQNNGV. Trimming left V 7 bases short and J 1 base short, with 14 bases between. This CDR3 comprises 15 residues. This sequence was found in an adult with an advanced solid tumor such as melanoma, head and neck, liver or kidney cancer. V usage is TRBV11-2 and J usage is TRBJ1-3; D perhaps matches TRBD1 (5 bases). This sample comprised CD4+ or CD8+ T cells sorted from blood, obtained in a trial of the OX40 agonist ivuxolimab. The CDR3 is CASTEPQGSGNTIYF. CDR3 nucleotide sequence: TGTGCCAGCACAGAACCGCAGGGTTCTGGAAACACCATATATTTT. Full variable domain (outside the CDR3, taken from reference TRBV11-2 and TRBJ1-3): EAGVAQSPRYKIIEKRQSVAFWCNPISGHATLYWYQQILGQGPKLLIQFQNNGVVDDSQLPKDRFSAERLKGVDSTLKIQPAKLEDSAVYLCASTEPQGSGNTIYFGEGSWLTVV.